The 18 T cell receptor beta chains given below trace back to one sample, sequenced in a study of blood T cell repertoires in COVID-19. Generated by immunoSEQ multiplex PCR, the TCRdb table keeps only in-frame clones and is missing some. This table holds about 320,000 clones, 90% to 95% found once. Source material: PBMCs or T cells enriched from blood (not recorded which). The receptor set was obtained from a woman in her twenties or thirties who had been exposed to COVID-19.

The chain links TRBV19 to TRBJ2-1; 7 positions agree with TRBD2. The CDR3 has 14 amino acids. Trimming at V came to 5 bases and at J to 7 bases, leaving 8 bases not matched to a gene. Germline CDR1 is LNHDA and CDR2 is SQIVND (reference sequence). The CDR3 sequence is CASSGDYVVNEQFF. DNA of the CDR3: TGTGCCAGTAGTGGGGACTACGTGGTGAATGAGCAGTTCTTC.

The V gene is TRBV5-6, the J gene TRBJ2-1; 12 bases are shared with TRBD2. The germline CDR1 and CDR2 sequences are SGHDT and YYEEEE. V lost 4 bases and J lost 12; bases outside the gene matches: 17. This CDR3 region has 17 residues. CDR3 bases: TGTGCCAGCAGCGCAACTCGTGGACTAGCGGGGATCACGGGGCAGTTCTTC. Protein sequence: CASSATRGLAGITGQFF.

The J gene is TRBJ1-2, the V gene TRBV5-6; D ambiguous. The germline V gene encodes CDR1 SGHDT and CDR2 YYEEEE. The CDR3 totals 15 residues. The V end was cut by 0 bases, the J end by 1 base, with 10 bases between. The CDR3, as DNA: TGTGCCAGCAGCTTGGTTCCAGATCATAACTATGGCTACACCTTC. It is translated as CASSLVPDHNYGYTF.

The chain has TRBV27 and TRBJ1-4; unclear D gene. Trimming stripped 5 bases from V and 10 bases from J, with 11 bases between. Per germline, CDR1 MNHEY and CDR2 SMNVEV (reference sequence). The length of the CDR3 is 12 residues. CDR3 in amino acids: CASSPRYGKLFF. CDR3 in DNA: TGTGCCAGCAGTCCCCGCTACGGAAAACTGTTTTTT.

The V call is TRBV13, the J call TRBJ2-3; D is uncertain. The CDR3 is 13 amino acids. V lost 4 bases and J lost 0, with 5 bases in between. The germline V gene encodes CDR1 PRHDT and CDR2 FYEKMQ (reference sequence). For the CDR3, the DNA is TGTGCCAGCAGCTCCCAAAGCACAGATACGCAGTATTTT. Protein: CASSSQSTDTQYF. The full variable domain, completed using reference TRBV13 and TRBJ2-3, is AAGVIQSPRHLIKEKRETATLKCYPIPRHDTVYWYQQGPGQDPQFLISFYEKMQSDKGSIPDRFSAQQFSDYHSELNMSSLELGDSALYFCASSSQSTDTQYFGPGTRLTVL.

The CDR3 nucleotides are TGTGCCAGCAGCATGCAGCAACTAGCGGGGGGTTTGGAGACCCAGTACTTC. It is translated as CASSMQQLAGGLETQYF. The chain has TRBV5-6 and TRBJ2-5, with 12 bases matching TRBD2. The CDR3 covers 17 residues. Trimming removed 4 bases from V and 5 bases from J; junction bases left unmatched: 12. CDR1 and CDR2 from the germline V gene are SGHDT and YYEEEE.

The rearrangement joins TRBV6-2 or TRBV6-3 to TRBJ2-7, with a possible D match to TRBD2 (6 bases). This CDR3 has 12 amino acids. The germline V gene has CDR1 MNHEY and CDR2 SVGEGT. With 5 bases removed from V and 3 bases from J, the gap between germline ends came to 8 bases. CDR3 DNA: TGTGCCAGCAGTGTAGCGGACTACGAGCAGTACTTC. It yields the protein CASSVADYEQYF.

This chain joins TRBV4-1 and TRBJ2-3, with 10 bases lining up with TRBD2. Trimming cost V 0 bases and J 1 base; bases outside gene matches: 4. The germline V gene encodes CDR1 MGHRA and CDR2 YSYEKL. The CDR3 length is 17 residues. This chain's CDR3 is CASSQDWLAGGTDTQYF. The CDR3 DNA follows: TGCGCCAGCAGCCAAGATTGGCTAGCGGGAGGCACAGATACGCAGTATTTT.

CDR3 DNA sequence: TGTGCCAGCAGTTACGGGACAGGGGGTCGGGAGCAGTACTTC. It specifies CASSYGTGGREQYF. This chain joins TRBV6-5 and TRBJ2-7; 11 nucleotides match TRBD1. Germline assignment: CDR1 MNHEY and CDR2 SVGAGI. Trimming cost V 2 bases and J 7 bases; bases outside gene matches: 4. CDR3 size: 14 residues.

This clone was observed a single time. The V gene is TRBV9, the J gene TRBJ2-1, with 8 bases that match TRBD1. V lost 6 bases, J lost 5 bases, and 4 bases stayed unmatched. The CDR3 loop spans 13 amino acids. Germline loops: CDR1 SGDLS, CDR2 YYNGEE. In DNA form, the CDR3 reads TGTGCCAGCACAAGGACAGGGCACAATGAGCAGTTCTTC. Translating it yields CASTRTGHNEQFF. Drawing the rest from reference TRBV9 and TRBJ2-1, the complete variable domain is DSGVTQTPKHLITATGQRVTLRCSPRSGDLSVYWYQQSLDQGLQFLIQYYNGEERAKGNILERFSAQQFPDLHSELNLSSLELGDSALYFCASTRTGHNEQFFGPGTRLTVL.

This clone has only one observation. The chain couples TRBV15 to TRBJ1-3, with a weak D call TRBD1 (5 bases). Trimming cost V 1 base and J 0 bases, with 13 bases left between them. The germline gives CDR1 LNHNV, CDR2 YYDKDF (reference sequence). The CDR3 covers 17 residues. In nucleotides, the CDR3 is TGTGCCACCAGCAGAGGTTCAGGGATTTTCTCTGGAAACACCATATATTTT. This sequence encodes CATSRGSGIFSGNTIYF. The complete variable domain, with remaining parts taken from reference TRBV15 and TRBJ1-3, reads DAMVIQNPRYQVTQFGKPVTLSCSQTLNHNVMYWYQQKSSQAPKLLFHYYDKDFNNEADTPDNFQSRRPNTSFCFLDIRSPGLGDTAMYLCATSRGSGIFSGNTIYFGEGSWLTVV.

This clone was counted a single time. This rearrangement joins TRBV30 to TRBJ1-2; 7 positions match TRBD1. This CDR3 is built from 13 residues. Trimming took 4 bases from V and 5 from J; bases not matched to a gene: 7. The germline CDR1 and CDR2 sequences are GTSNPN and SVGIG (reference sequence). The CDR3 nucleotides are TGTGCCTGGAAACCGGGACAGACTTATGGCTACACCTTC. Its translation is CAWKPGQTYGYTF.

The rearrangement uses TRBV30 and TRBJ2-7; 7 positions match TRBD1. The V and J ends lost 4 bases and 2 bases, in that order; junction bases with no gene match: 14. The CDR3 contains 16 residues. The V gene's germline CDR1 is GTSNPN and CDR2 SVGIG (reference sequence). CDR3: CAWKGFVTGLAYEQYF. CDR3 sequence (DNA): TGTGCCTGGAAAGGCTTCGTGACAGGGCTCGCCTACGAGCAGTACTTC. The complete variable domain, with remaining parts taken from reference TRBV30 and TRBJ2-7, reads SQTIHQWPATLVQPVGSPLSLECTVEGTSNPNLYWYRQAAGRGLQLLFYSVGIGQISSEVPQNLSASRPQDRQFILSSKKLLLSDSGFYLCAWKGFVTGLAYEQYFGPGTRLTVT.

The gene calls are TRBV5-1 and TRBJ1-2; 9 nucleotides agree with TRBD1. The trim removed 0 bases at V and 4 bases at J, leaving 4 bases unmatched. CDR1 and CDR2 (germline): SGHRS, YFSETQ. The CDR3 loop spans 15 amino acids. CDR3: CASSLAGTGIYGYTF. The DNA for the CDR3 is TGCGCCAGCAGCTTGGCCGGGACAGGGATCTATGGCTACACCTTC.

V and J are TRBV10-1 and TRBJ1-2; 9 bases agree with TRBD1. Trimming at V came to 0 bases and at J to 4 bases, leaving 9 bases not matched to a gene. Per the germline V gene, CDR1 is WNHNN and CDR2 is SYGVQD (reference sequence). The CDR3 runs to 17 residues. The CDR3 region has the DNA TGCGCCAGCAGTGAGTCGGTGACAGGGGGGTCCTTCTATGGCTACACCTTC. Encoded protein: CASSESVTGGSFYGYTF.

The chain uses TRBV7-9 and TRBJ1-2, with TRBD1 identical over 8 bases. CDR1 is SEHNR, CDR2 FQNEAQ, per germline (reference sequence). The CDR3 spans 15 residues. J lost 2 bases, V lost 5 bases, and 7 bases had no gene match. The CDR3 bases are TGTGCCAGCAGCGGACAAGGACAGGGAAACTATGGCTACACCTTC. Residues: CASSGQGQGNYGYTF.

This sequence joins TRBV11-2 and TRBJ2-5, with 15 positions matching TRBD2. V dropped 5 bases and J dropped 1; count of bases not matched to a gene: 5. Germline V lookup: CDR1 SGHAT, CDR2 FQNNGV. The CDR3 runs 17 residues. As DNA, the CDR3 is TGTGCCAGCAGCGCGGGACTAGCGGGGGGATTCCAAGAGACCCAGTACTTC. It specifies CASSAGLAGGFQETQYF.

The DNA of the CDR3 is TGCGCCAGCAGCTTCCAGGCCTGGGACGAGCAGTACTTC. This gives the protein CASSFQAWDEQYF. The J gene is TRBJ2-7, the V gene TRBV5-1, with D hard to call. CDR1 is SGHRS, CDR2 YFSETQ, per germline. The V gene lost 2 bases and the J gene lost 5 bases, with 11 bases spanning the gap. The CDR3 is 13 residues long. Full variable domain (rest looked up from reference TRBV5-1 and TRBJ2-7): KAGVTQTPRYLIKTRGQQVTLSCSPISGHRSVSWYQQTPGQGLQFLFEYFSETQRNKGNFPGRFSGRQFSNSRSEMNVSTLELGDSALYLCASSFQAWDEQYFGPGTRLTVT.